This T cell receptor (beta chain) was recovered during a study of regulatory T cells in long-lasting Graves disease (dated by TCRdb to the early 2020s). For the wider study: To count as having persistent Graves' disease, a patient had to have received antithyroid drug treatment for over 5 years with TSH receptor autoantibodies remaining persistently positive. On average, persistent Graves' disease patients in the clinical cohort had been on antithyroid drugs for around ten years. The study was registered as a clinical trial and conducted in China. Patients with persistent Graves' disease were compared with patients with newly diagnosed Graves' disease using TCR sequencing and RNA sequencing of peripheral blood. A total of about 33 samples underwent TCR sequencing: around 13 from persistent and roughly 20 from newly diagnosed Graves' disease patients. What the authors observed across the whole study: Peripheral blood alone was examined, since thyroid tissue, which constituted the primary lesion, could not be accessed. As a limitation, the authors acknowledged that the small sample size may reduce accuracy. Preferential use of TRBV28, TRBJ1-2 and TRBJ2-5 was observed in persistent disease, whereas TRBV20-1 and TRBJ2-1 were favored in newly diagnosed disease. A larger number of public clonotypes was shared among persistent patients (more than 2,500) than among newly diagnosed patients (about 990). Sequencing and analysis were restricted to the TCR beta chain. Persistent Graves' disease patients showed lower TCR Shannon entropy and fewer highly expanded clones than newly diagnosed patients, suggesting clonal expansion.

CDR1 LNHDA and CDR2 SQIVND were looked up in the germline V gene (reference sequence). V gives up 3 bases and J gives up 5 bases, and the segment between their germline ends measures 10 bases. Including cysteine and phenylalanine, the CDR3 has 14 amino acids. Of all the DNA, just the CDR3 is kept, 42 bases in frame from base 1. The library was prepared using multiplex PCR. The instrument was an Illumina HiSeq 4000. TCR beta libraries were built with iRepertoire HTBI primers and Arm-PCR amplification of CDR3 regions. PCR products were gel purified before sequencing. From the authors' description of their analysis: Across samples, about 63 TRBV and roughly 13 TRBJ segments were identified and used for gene usage analysis of CDR3 amino acid clonotypes. COPE and FqMerger were used to merge filtered high-quality paired reads into contigs. BLAST was used to align contigs to the IMGT TRBV, TRBD and TRBJ reference genes, and CDR3 was defined following IMGT. Any clonotype with a frequency above 0.1% was counted as a highly expanded clone. Shannon entropy was used to measure repertoire diversity, and the Gini coefficient was used to measure V-J evenness. Public clonotypes were defined as clonotypes shared by more than one individual. TCRdb reanalyzed the raw reads on its own, using fastp at Q25 for trimming and MiXCR for clone calling, and kept in-frame beta chains. Each CDR3 protein appears once, grouped with its most common genes and DNA. The V and J calls shown here were made by TCRdb, not taken from the authors' results. The sample contains about 660,000 distinct CDR3 sequences, approximately 31% of them found a single time. Roughly 46% of the sample is held by the ten biggest clonotypes.

This specimen's time point label, interpreted: persistent/refractory GD, antithyroid drugs over 5 years with positive TRAb. For both TCR sequencing and RNA sequencing, RNA was extracted from PBMCs in TRIzol. Graves' disease was diagnosed according to American Thyroid Association guidelines. Patients for the study were recruited at an endocrinology department in Xi'an, China. Each patient gave 8.5 to 9.5 milliliters of peripheral blood, collected in an EDTA anticoagulant tube. PBMCs were isolated by Ficoll Paque Plus density gradient separation without further T cell sorting. An Agilent 2100 Bioanalyzer and agarose gel were used to check RNA quality, while a NanoDrop 2000 measured RNA concentration. About this clonotype itself: Its cognate antigen has yet to be identified. Base qualities were left out, and no much larger clone turns up one base away.

This sequence uses TRBV19 and TRBJ2-2; a confident D gene designation cannot be given. The origin of this receptor is a female donor with Graves disease. The sequenced sample was peripheral blood mononuclear cells (PBMCs), obtained when the disease was refractory, from a patient treated with antithyroid drugs. The CDR3 region has the sequence CASSIPRITGELFF. The DNA sequence is as follows: TGTGCCAGTAGTATTCCACGAATAACCGGGGAGCTGTTTTTT.